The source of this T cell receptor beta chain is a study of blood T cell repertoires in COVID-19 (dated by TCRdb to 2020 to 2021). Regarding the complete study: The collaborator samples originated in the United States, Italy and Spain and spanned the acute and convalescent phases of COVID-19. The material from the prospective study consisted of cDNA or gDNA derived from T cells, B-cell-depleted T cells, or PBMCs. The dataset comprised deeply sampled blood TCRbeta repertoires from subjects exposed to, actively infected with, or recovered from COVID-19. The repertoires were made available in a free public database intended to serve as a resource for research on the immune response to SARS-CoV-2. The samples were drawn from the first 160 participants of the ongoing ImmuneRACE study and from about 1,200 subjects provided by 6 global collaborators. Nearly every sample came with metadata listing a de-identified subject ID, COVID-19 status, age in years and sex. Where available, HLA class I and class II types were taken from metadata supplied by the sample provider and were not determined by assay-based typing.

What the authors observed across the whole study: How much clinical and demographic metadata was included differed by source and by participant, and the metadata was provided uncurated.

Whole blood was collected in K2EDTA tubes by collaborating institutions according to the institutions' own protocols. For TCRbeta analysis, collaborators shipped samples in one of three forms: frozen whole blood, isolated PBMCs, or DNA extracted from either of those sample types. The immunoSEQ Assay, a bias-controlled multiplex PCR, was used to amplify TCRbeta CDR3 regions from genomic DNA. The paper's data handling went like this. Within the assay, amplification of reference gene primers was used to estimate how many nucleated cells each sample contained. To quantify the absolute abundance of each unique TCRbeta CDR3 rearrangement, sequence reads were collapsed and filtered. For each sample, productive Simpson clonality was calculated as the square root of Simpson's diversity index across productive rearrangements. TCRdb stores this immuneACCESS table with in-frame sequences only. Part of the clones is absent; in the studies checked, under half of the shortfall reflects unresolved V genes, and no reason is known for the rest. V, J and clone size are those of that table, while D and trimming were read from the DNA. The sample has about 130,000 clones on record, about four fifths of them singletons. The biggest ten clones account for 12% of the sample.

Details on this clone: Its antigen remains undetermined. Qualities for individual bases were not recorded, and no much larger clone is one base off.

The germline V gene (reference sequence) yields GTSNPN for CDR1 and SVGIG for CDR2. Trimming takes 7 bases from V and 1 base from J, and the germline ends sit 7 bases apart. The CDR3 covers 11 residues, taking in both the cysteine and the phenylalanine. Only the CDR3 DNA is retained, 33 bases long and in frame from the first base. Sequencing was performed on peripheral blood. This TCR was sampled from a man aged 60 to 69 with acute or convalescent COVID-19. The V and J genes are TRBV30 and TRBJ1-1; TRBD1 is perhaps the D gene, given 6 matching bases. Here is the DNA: TGTGCCTTGACAGGGAACACTGAAGCTTTCTTT. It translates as CALTGNTEAFF.